What follows are 25 T cell receptor beta chains derived from one specimen sequenced in a study of T-cell memory formation after mild COVID-19. Each CDR3 protein is one row after TCRdb ran MiXCR on the 5' RACE reads. The sample has about 430,000 distinct CDR3 sequences; 20% to 25% are singletons. Sequencing was done on a sample of PBMCs or a T cell subset sorted from them (not recorded which). The receptors stem from an adult woman who had mild COVID-19 (a few samples of this study predate the infection). Cell type and time point are not known.

The J gene is TRBJ2-1, the V gene TRBV20-1, with TRBD2 matching 7 bases. The V and J ends lost 5 bases and 3 bases, in that order; junction bases with no gene match: 7. Germline CDR1 and CDR2: DFQATT and SNEGSKA (reference sequence). The CDR3 is made up of 14 amino acids. The CDR3 reads CSAWGGVRYNEQFF. The CDR3 DNA is TGCAGTGCTTGGGGAGGGGTACGCTACAATGAGCAGTTCTTC.

This clonotype was found a few times. The chain couples TRBV7-2 to TRBJ1-2; TRBD1 might be the D (6 bases). V shed 1 base and J shed 7 bases, with 13 bases lying between them. CDR3 length: 14 residues. The germline CDR1 and CDR2 sequences are SGHTA and FQGNSA. The CDR3, as DNA: TGTGCCAGCAGCTTAGATAGGACAGTTACTGGCTACACCTTC. It specifies CASSLDRTVTGYTF.

The rearrangement links TRBV6-4 to TRBJ1-6, with D perhaps TRBD1 (5 bases). Germline values: CDR1 MRHNA, CDR2 SNTAGT. Trimming took 6 bases from V and 3 from J, leaving 12 bases between them. The CDR3 runs to 15 residues. The chain's CDR3 is CASRPQGIYNSPLHF. For the CDR3, the DNA is TGTGCCAGCAGGCCCCAGGGTATCTATAATTCACCCCTCCACTTT.

This clonotype was counted a few times. This chain links TRBV29-1 with TRBJ2-1; TRBD1 matches at 8 bases. Germline CDR1 and CDR2: SQVTM and ANQGSEA. CDR3 length: 13 amino acids. J was trimmed by 4 bases and V by 5 bases; bases with no gene match: 4. The CDR3 DNA reads TGCAGCGTTACCGGGACAGGATACAATGAGCAGTTCTTC. Translated, it gives CSVTGTGYNEQFF.

The V and J genes are TRBV27 and TRBJ1-2; 9 nucleotides agree with TRBD1. V was clipped by 3 bases and J by 13 bases; unmatched bases: 18. This CDR3 region has 16 residues. Per the germline V gene, CDR1 is MNHEY and CDR2 is SMNVEV (reference sequence). DNA for the CDR3: TGTGCCAGCAGTTTTTTTCTAGGGACAGGGATCCTGAGTCTCACCTTC. Residues: CASSFFLGTGILSLTF.

The chain couples TRBV9 to TRBJ1-1; D not certain. CDR1 and CDR2 (germline): SGDLS, YYNGEE. The CDR3 runs 14 residues. Trimming cost V 0 bases and J 0 bases, with 6 bases left between them. The CDR3 protein is CASSVAVMNTEAFF. The CDR3 nucleotides are TGTGCCAGCAGCGTAGCAGTCATGAACACTGAAGCTTTCTTT.

This clonotype has only a few counts. The chain employs TRBV7-2 and TRBJ2-2; D unresolved. This CDR3 comprises 16 residues. The V end lost 3 bases, the J end lost 8 bases, and 19 bases lay between the germline ends. Germline V gives CDR1 SGHTA, CDR2 FQGNSA. CDR3 in amino acids: CASSFATFDPRGELFF. CDR3 nucleotides: TGTGCCAGCAGCTTTGCAACATTCGACCCTAGGGGGGAGCTGTTTTTT.

The J gene is TRBJ2-7, the V gene TRBV12-3 or TRBV12-4; a possible D gene is TRBD1 (5 bases). This CDR3 region has 13 residues. V shed 3 bases and J shed 5 bases, with 11 bases lying between them. The CDR3 nucleotides read TGTGCCAGCAGTTTGGAGACAGTGGACGAGCAGTACTTC. It is translated as CASSLETVDEQYF.

The chain carries TRBV7-2 and TRBJ2-1, with D tentatively TRBD1 (6 bases). The V end was cut by 1 base, the J end by 6 bases, with 13 bases between. The germline V gene has CDR1 SGHTA and CDR2 FQGNSA. The length of the CDR3 is 15 residues. The CDR3 sequence is CASSLEADSLNEQFF. CDR3 nucleotides: TGTGCCAGCAGCTTAGAGGCGGACAGCCTCAATGAGCAGTTCTTC.

The chain combines TRBV7-2 with TRBJ2-7, with a weak D call TRBD2 (5 bases). Germline V gene sequence: CDR1 SGHTA, CDR2 FQGNSA. This CDR3 has 14 amino acids. Trimming took 5 bases from V and 3 from J, leaving 14 bases between them. The CDR3 spells CASSEVPGSYEQYF. The CDR3 nucleotides read TGTGCCAGCAGCGAGGTACCGGGAAGCTACGAGCAGTACTTC.

Only a few counts were recorded for this clonotype. The chain joins TRBV9 to TRBJ2-3; 12 bases agree with TRBD2. The trim removed 2 bases at V and 0 bases at J, leaving 4 bases unmatched. The CDR3 is 17 residues long. Germline V gene lookup returns CDR1 SGDLS and CDR2 YYNGEE. The CDR3 region is CASSVLGTSGSTDTQYF. For the CDR3, the DNA is TGTGCCAGCAGCGTCTTGGGGACTAGCGGGAGCACAGATACGCAGTATTTT.

This clonotype was counted only a few times. This sequence joins TRBV7-9 and TRBJ2-3, with D perhaps matching TRBD2 (6 bases). Deletions cut 7 bases from V and 6 bases from J, with 14 bases between. Germline V gives CDR1 SEHNR, CDR2 FQNEAQ (reference sequence). This CDR3 has 13 amino acids. The CDR3 is CASIPISGDTQYF. CDR3 nucleotides: TGTGCCAGCATCCCGATTAGCGGTGATACGCAGTATTTT. Looking up the rest from reference TRBV7-9 and TRBJ2-3 gives the full variable domain: DTGVSQNPRHKITKRGQNVTFRCDPISEHNRLYWYRQTLGQGPEFLTYFQNEAQLEKSRLLSDRFSAERPKGSFSTLEIQRTEQGDSAMYLCASIPISGDTQYFGPGTRLTVL.

The rearrangement links TRBV3-1 to TRBJ1-5; possibly TRBD1 for D (6 bases). This CDR3 region has 18 residues. Trimming removed 2 bases from V and 1 base from J, with 18 bases in between. CDR1 LGHDT and CDR2 YNNKEL come from the germline V gene (reference sequence). The CDR3 DNA follows: TGTGCCAGCAGCCAACAGGGCCGAATGGGGGGCAGCAATCAGCCCCAGCATTTT. This gives the protein CASSQQGRMGGSNQPQHF.

The chain combines TRBV12-3 or TRBV12-4 with TRBJ1-4, with D possibly being TRBD1 (6 bases). This CDR3 is built from 13 residues. The ends were cut back, 3 bases at V and 10 bases at J, with 12 bases in the middle. CDR3 region: CASSFYRDGKLFF. The DNA of the CDR3 is TGTGCCAGCAGTTTTTACAGGGACGGAAAACTGTTTTTT.

This clonotype was recorded a few times. V usage is TRBV5-1 and J usage is TRBJ2-7, with 10 bases aligning to TRBD2. CDR1 is SGHRS and CDR2 is YFSETQ in the germline V gene. The CDR3 sequence is 17 residues long. The V segment lost 7 bases and the J segment 1 base; nucleotides outside the gene matches: 14. The DNA of the CDR3 is TGCGCCAGCTCTAGCGGGGGTAGCGGGGGCCAGTCCTACGAGCAGTACTTC. Translation: CASSSGGSGGQSYEQYF.

There are a few counts of this clonotype. The chain recombines TRBV20-1 with TRBJ2-5; 10 bases fit TRBD2. This CDR3 has 17 residues. J gave up 5 bases and V 3 bases, and 15 bases lay outside the gene matches. Germline V gives CDR1 DFQATT, CDR2 SNEGSKA (reference sequence). CDR3 loop: CSASPDQQRGGTETQYF. The CDR3 region has the DNA TGCAGTGCTAGTCCCGACCAGCAGCGGGGGGGTACGGAGACCCAGTACTTC.

The chain carries TRBV7-2 and TRBJ1-2; D is possibly TRBD1 (5 bases). The CDR3 has 13 residues. Germline assignment: CDR1 SGHTA and CDR2 FQGNSA. V lost 5 bases to trimming and J lost 3 bases, with 10 bases between them. The CDR3 DNA is TGTGCCAGCAGCAGGGACGCTTACTATGGCTACACCTTC. This codes for CASSRDAYYGYTF. Together with reference TRBV7-2 and TRBJ1-2, the CDR3 gives the full variable domain: GAGVSQSPSNKVTEKGKDVELRCDPISGHTALYWYRQSLGQGLEFLIYFQGNSAPDKSGLPSDRFSAERTGGSVSTLTIQRTQQEDSAVYLCASSRDAYYGYTFGSGTRLTVV.

This clonotype has a handful of counts. This chain joins TRBV30 and TRBJ1-4; TRBD1 matches 11 bases. This CDR3 is built from 16 residues. The V segment lost 0 bases and the J segment 14 bases; nucleotides outside the gene matches: 14. Germline CDR1 and CDR2: GTSNPN and SVGIG (reference sequence). The CDR3 reads CAWSVIGTGGSMVLFF. Here the CDR3 DNA reads TGTGCCTGGAGTGTAATTGGGACAGGGGGGAGTATGGTGCTGTTTTTT.

V gene TRBV10-3 combines with J gene TRBJ1-4; TRBD1 is a possible D gene (5 bases). Trimming shortened V by 10 bases and J by 7 bases, and 13 bases separated the two germline ends. The length of the CDR3 is 12 residues. Germline lookup yields CDR1 ENHRY and CDR2 SYGVKD. The CDR3 reads CATSGLGEKLFF. The DNA of the CDR3 is TGTGCCACCTCAGGGTTGGGTGAAAAACTGTTTTTT.

This clonotype has more than one count but fewer than ten. The chain has TRBV29-1 and TRBJ1-2, with 10 bases lining up with TRBD1. The V gene end was trimmed by 5 bases and the J gene end by 2 bases; junction bases not matched to a gene: 5. Per the germline V gene, CDR1 is SQVTM and CDR2 is ANQGSEA. This CDR3 spans 14 amino acids. The CDR3 spells CSVPRTGGNYGYTF. CDR3 sequence (DNA): TGCAGCGTTCCTCGGACAGGGGGGAACTATGGCTACACCTTC. Using reference TRBV29-1 and TRBJ1-2 for the parts outside the CDR3, the full variable domain is SAVISQKPSRDICQRGTSLTIQCQVDSQVTMMFWYRQQPGQSLTLIATANQGSEATYESGFVIDKFPISRPNLTFSTLTVSNMSPEDSSIYLCSVPRTGGNYGYTFGSGTRLTVV.

The rearrangement uses TRBV6-1 and TRBJ2-3; 7 nucleotides agree with TRBD1. V lost 6 bases to trimming and J lost 2 bases; unmatched junction nucleotides: 8. The CDR3 runs to 15 residues. Per the germline V gene, CDR1 is MNHNS and CDR2 is SASEGT. CDR3 in amino acids: CASSRGQMPTDTQYF. The CDR3 DNA is TGTGCCAGCAGCCGGGGACAGATGCCCACAGATACGCAGTATTTT.

The chain carries TRBV12-3 or TRBV12-4 and TRBJ2-7, with 9 bases fitting TRBD2. The CDR3 is made up of 14 amino acids. With V trimmed by 5 bases and J by 5 bases, 7 bases remained unmatched. CDR3: CASSRLAVMNEQYF. The CDR3 region has the DNA TGTGCCAGCAGTCGACTAGCGGTTATGAACGAGCAGTACTTC.

The sample holds a few counts of this clonotype. The J gene is TRBJ2-3, the V gene TRBV5-1; 8 bases fit TRBD2. V shed 0 bases, J shed 1 base, and the junction held 4 bases outside the gene matches. The CDR3 totals 16 residues. The germline CDR1 and CDR2 sequences are SGHRS and YFSETQ. The chain's CDR3 is CASSLDAGGGTDTQYF. CDR3 bases: TGCGCCAGCAGCTTGGACGCGGGAGGAGGCACAGATACGCAGTATTTT.

This rearrangement joins TRBV5-1 to TRBJ2-2; D gene unclear. The CDR3 is made up of 14 amino acids. Trimming left V 5 bases short and J 7 bases short, with 15 bases between. Germline-derived CDR1 and CDR2 are SGHRS and YFSETQ. The DNA of the CDR3 is TGCGCCAGCAGTCCACTTGGAGACGGCGGGGAGCTGTTTTTT. This translates into CASSPLGDGGELFF.

This clonotype was detected many times. This rearrangement joins TRBV20-1 to TRBJ1-3, with D possibly being TRBD1 (5 bases). Per the germline V gene, CDR1 is DFQATT and CDR2 is SNEGSKA (reference sequence). This CDR3 has 12 residues. DNA for the CDR3: TGCTCCGTCGGGACTTCTGGAAACACCATATATTTT. Its translation: CSVGTSGNTIYF.